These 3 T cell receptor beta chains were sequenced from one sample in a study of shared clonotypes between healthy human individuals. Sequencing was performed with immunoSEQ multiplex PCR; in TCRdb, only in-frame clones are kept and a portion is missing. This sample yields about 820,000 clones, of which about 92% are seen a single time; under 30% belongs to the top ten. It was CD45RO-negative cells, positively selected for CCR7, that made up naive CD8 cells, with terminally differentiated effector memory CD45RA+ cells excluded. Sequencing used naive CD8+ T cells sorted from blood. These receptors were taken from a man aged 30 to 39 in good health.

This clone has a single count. Here the CDR3 DNA reads TGTGCCAGCAGTTTAATGGGTCTCTCCTACGAGCAGTACTTC. Amino acids: CASSLMGLSYEQYF. The chain carries TRBV28 and TRBJ2-7; no definite D call. V lost 2 bases and J lost 0, with 8 bases in between. This CDR3 contains 14 residues. Germline lookup yields CDR1 MDHEN and CDR2 SYDVKM.

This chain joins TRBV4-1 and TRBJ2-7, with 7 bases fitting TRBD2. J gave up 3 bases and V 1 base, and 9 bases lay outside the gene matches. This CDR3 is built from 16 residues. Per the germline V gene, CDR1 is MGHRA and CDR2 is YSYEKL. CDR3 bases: TGCGCCAGCAGCCAAGCGTTCGCGGGAGAACGCTACGAGCAGTACTTC. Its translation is CASSQAFAGERYEQYF.

CDR3 residues: CASSQDLAGAIDTQYF. CDR3 DNA: TGCGCCAGCAGCCAAGACCTAGCGGGAGCCATAGATACGCAGTATTTT. This sequence joins TRBV4-3 and TRBJ2-3; 10 bases are a match to TRBD2. The V and J ends lost 0 bases and 5 bases, in that order; junction bases with no gene match: 5. The germline gives CDR1 LGHNA, CDR2 YSLEER. The CDR3 contains 16 residues.